Listed here are 21 T cell receptor beta chains from one sample, sequenced in a study of cytomegalovirus exposure and HLA in healthy donors. The PCR used 60 Vbeta and 13 Jbeta primers. Measured with immunoSEQ multiplex PCR; TCRdb has only the in-frame clones, and not every one. The sample records around 170,000 clones, more than 75% being singletons. The sequenced material came from PBMCs. The receptors come from a young woman in good health and CMV-seropositive.

On this clone itself: One end of the junction fails to match germline, which may point to a read error. The genes are TRBV6-5 and TRBJ2-7; 9 bases agree with TRBD1. The CDR3 extends over 15 amino acids. Per germline, CDR1 MNHEY and CDR2 SVGAGI. CDR3 in amino acids: CARSSLDRGFHEQYF. The CDR3 DNA reads TGTGCCCGCAGTTCCTTGGACAGGGGTTTCCACGAGCAGTACTTC.

In DNA, the CDR3 is TGTGCCAGTAGTATCCCCGGACAGCTGTATGGCTACACCTTC. Translating gives CASSIPGQLYGYTF. J is TRBJ1-2 and V is TRBV19; D may be TRBD1 (6 bases). This CDR3 has 14 amino acids. Germline V gene sequence: CDR1 LNHDA, CDR2 SQIVND (reference sequence). The V end lost 3 bases, the J end lost 5 bases, and 13 bases lay between the germline ends.

Points on this clone: At one end, the junction sequence differs from germline, possibly due to a read error. The J gene is TRBJ1-1, the V gene TRBV5-8; perhaps TRBD1 as D (5 bases). Per germline, CDR1 SGHTS and CDR2 YDEGEE. This CDR3 has 13 amino acids. Here the CDR3 reads CASSLAPGDPRLF. As DNA, the CDR3 is TGTGCCAGCAGCTTGGCCCCGGGGGACCCAAGGCTTTTT.

This clone appeared a single time. The chain combines TRBV5-6 with TRBJ1-2; no clear D gene. The germline V and J ends were trimmed by 0 bases and 8 bases, with 11 bases remaining between them. The CDR3 has 13 amino acids. Germline V gene sequence: CDR1 SGHDT, CDR2 YYEEEE. CDR3 residues: CASSLVTYEGYTF. The CDR3 DNA reads TGTGCCAGCAGCTTGGTAACTTACGAGGGCTACACCTTC.

As DNA, the CDR3 is TGCGCCAGCAGCTTCCCCCCGGGGGGGCTAAGCCGACTTCGGTCCTACAATGAGCAGTTCTTC. Its protein is CASSFPPGGLSRLRSYNEQFF. The chain joins TRBV5-1 to TRBJ2-1, with 8 positions matching TRBD2. J gave up 1 base and V 2 bases, and 20 bases lay outside the gene matches. The CDR3 is 21 amino acids. Germline V gene lookup returns CDR1 SGHRS and CDR2 YFSETQ.

This chain links TRBV5-8 with TRBJ2-1; a weak D match, TRBD1 (6 bases). Germline CDR1 and CDR2: SGHTS and YDEGEE. The V end lost 5 bases, the J end lost 4 bases, and 13 bases lay between the germline ends. CDR3 length: 14 amino acids. In nucleotides, the CDR3 is TGTGCCAGCAGACCCCTAGGACAGTACAATGAGCAGTTCTTC. It specifies CASRPLGQYNEQFF.

This clone was observed once. The J gene is TRBJ2-1, the V gene TRBV29-1; the match to TRBD1 covers 10 bases. The CDR3 consists of 14 residues. The V segment lost 4 bases and the J segment 4 bases; nucleotides outside the gene matches: 4. Germline loops: CDR1 SQVTM, CDR2 ANQGSEA. The CDR3, as DNA: TGCAGCGTTGTGCGGGACAGGGGATACAATGAGCAGTTCTTC. It codes for CSVVRDRGYNEQFF.

The chain carries TRBV4-1 and TRBJ1-2; the match to TRBD1 covers 8 bases. Germline CDR1 and CDR2: MGHRA and YSYEKL. Trimming took 1 base from V and 3 from J; bases not matched to a gene: 7. CDR3 length equals 16 residues. CDR3 nucleotides: TGCGCCAGCAGCCAAGGGGGTGACAGGGGTGACTATGGCTACACCTTC. The encoded protein is CASSQGGDRGDYGYTF.

This chain connects TRBV5-4 to TRBJ1-5, with a tentative D call TRBD1 (6 bases). Trimming left V 4 bases short and J 3 bases short, with 11 bases between. Germline V gene sequence: CDR1 SGHNT, CDR2 YYREEE (reference sequence). The CDR3 sequence is 14 residues long. This CDR3 is CASSRDNLNQPQHF. Here the CDR3 DNA reads TGTGCCAGCAGCCGGGACAACCTCAATCAGCCCCAGCATTTT.

In this sample, this clone turned up a few times. CDR3: CASGLSTGFGEQYF. The CDR3 coding sequence is TGTGCTAGTGGTTTGTCGACAGGGTTCGGCGAGCAGTACTTC. V usage is TRBV12-5 and J usage is TRBJ2-7; TRBD1 agrees at 7 bases. The CDR3 runs 14 residues. The germline gives CDR1 LGHNT, CDR2 FRNRAP. J gave up 6 bases and V 2 bases, and 7 bases lay outside the gene matches.

CDR3 sequence: CASSLGGSGGYTF. The CDR3 DNA is TGTGCCAGCAGCTTAGGGGGCAGCGGGGGCTACACCTTC. This chain uses TRBV7-2 with TRBJ1-2; tentatively, D is TRBD1 (5 bases). The germline V and J ends were trimmed by 1 base and 8 bases, with 11 bases remaining between them. CDR3 length equals 13 residues. CDR1 is SGHTA, CDR2 FQGNSA, per germline.

The chain is built from TRBV19 and TRBJ2-7; the match to TRBD2 covers 7 bases. The CDR3 contains 16 residues. Germline CDR1 and CDR2: LNHDA and SQIVND (reference sequence). J was trimmed by 4 bases and V by 5 bases; bases with no gene match: 14. DNA of the CDR3: TGTGCCAGTAGTCGGGTGGCGGGGGTGAATGGTTACGAGCAGTACTTC. Translated: CASSRVAGVNGYEQYF.

The chain links TRBV27 to TRBJ2-5; D is uncertain. CDR3 length: 13 residues. In germline, CDR1 is MNHEY, CDR2 SMNVEV (reference sequence). Trimming removed 3 bases at V and 9 bases at J, with 14 bases between. CDR3: CASSFGLSQAQYF. The CDR3 region has the DNA TGTGCCAGCAGTTTTGGTCTGAGTCAGGCCCAGTACTTC.

The rearrangement links TRBV28 to TRBJ2-7; D is perhaps TRBD2 (6 bases). The V gene's germline CDR1 is MDHEN and CDR2 SYDVKM. The CDR3 length is 16 residues. V dropped 1 base and J dropped 0 bases, with 13 bases sitting between them. The CDR3 reads CASSLYGRTTSYEQYF. The CDR3 DNA reads as TGTGCCAGCAGTTTATACGGGAGAACTACCTCCTACGAGCAGTACTTC.

The rearrangement links TRBV13 to TRBJ2-1; 8 positions agree with TRBD1. This CDR3 has 16 amino acids. The germline CDR1 and CDR2 sequences are PRHDT and FYEKMQ (reference sequence). Germline trimming cut 5 bases from V and 4 bases from J; bases unmatched to any gene: 10. DNA of the CDR3: TGTGCCAGCAGCATCAGGGGGCCAGGGTCTTACAATGAGCAGTTCTTC. Translating it yields CASSIRGPGSYNEQFF.

This clone was picked up one time. V is TRBV28 and J is TRBJ1-4, with D possibly being TRBD1 (5 bases). From germline, CDR1 is MDHEN and CDR2 SYDVKM. Trimming left V 5 bases short and J 8 bases short, with 21 bases between. CDR3 size: 16 residues. CDR3 region: CASSLNGRGVGEKLFF. CDR3 coding DNA: TGTGCCAGCAGTCTAAACGGGAGAGGGGTCGGCGAAAAACTGTTTTTT.

The genes are TRBV19 and TRBJ1-2, with D tentatively TRBD1 (5 bases). CDR1 is LNHDA and CDR2 is SQIVND in the germline V gene (reference sequence). The CDR3 totals 15 residues. Trimming removed 4 bases at V and 2 bases at J, with 14 bases between. DNA for the CDR3: TGTGCCAGTAGTAACGACCGAAAGGGGAACTATGGCTACACCTTC. The encoded protein is CASSNDRKGNYGYTF.

Comments on this clone: Distinct nucleotide sequences in the sample also encode this CDR3. This chain uses TRBV30 with TRBJ1-5; weak D call: TRBD1 (5 bases). Germline V gene sequence: CDR1 GTSNPN, CDR2 SVGIG (reference sequence). V lost 3 bases, J lost 4 bases, and 10 bases lay in between. There are 13 residues in the CDR3. The CDR3 nucleotides are TGTGCCTGGAGCGGGCAGGGAAATCAGCCCCAGCATTTT. Its translation is CAWSGQGNQPQHF.

The chain joins TRBV27 to TRBJ2-1; TRBD2 matches 12 bases. Trimming cost V 2 bases and J 4 bases; bases outside gene matches: 6. The CDR3 totals 17 residues. Germline loops: CDR1 MNHEY, CDR2 SMNVEV (reference sequence). The CDR3: CASSLLAGGPGYNEQFF. CDR3 sequence (DNA): TGTGCCAGCAGTTTACTAGCGGGGGGGCCTGGATACAATGAGCAGTTCTTC.

The V gene is TRBV9, the J gene TRBJ2-2; 7 nucleotides agree with TRBD1. There are 15 residues in the CDR3. Germline loops: CDR1 SGDLS, CDR2 YYNGEE. The junction had 12 bases not matched to a gene; V was cut back by 4 bases and J by 9 bases. DNA of the CDR3: TGTGCCAGCAGCCTAACGACAGGGTGGACGCGGGAGCTGTTTTTT. Protein product: CASSLTTGWTRELFF.

In its sample, this clone was seen a few times. The chain recombines TRBV19 with TRBJ1-6; D ambiguous. CDR3 length: 13 amino acids. V was clipped by 10 bases and J by 9 bases, with 16 bases between them. Germline loops: CDR1 LNHDA, CDR2 SQIVND (reference sequence). CDR3 protein: CATLSGYGSPLHF. CDR3 nucleotide sequence: TGTGCCACCCTGTCCGGGTATGGTTCACCCCTCCACTTT.